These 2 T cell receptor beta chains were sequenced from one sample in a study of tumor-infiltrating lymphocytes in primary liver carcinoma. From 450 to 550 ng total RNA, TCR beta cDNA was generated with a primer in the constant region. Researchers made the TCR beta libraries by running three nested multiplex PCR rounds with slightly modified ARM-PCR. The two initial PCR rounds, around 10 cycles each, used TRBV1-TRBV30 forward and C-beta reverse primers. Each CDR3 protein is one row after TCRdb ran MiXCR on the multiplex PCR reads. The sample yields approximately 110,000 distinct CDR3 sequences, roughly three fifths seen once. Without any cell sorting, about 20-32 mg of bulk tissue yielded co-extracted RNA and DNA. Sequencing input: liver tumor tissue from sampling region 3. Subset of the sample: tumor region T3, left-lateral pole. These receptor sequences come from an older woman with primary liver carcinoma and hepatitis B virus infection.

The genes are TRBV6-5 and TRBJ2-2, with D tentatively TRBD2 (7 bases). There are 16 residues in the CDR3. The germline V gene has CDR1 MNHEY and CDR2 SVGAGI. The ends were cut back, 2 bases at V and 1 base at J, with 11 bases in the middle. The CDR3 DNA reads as TGTGCCAGCAGTTACAGGGGGGGCGGGAACACCGGGGAGCTGTTTTTT. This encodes CASSYRGGGNTGELFF.

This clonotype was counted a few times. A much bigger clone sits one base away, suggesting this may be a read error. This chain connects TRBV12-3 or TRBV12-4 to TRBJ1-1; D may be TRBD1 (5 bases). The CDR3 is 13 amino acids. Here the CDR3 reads CAGSTTENTEAFF. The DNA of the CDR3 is TGTGCCGGCAGCACGACAGAGAACACTGAAGCTTTCTTT.